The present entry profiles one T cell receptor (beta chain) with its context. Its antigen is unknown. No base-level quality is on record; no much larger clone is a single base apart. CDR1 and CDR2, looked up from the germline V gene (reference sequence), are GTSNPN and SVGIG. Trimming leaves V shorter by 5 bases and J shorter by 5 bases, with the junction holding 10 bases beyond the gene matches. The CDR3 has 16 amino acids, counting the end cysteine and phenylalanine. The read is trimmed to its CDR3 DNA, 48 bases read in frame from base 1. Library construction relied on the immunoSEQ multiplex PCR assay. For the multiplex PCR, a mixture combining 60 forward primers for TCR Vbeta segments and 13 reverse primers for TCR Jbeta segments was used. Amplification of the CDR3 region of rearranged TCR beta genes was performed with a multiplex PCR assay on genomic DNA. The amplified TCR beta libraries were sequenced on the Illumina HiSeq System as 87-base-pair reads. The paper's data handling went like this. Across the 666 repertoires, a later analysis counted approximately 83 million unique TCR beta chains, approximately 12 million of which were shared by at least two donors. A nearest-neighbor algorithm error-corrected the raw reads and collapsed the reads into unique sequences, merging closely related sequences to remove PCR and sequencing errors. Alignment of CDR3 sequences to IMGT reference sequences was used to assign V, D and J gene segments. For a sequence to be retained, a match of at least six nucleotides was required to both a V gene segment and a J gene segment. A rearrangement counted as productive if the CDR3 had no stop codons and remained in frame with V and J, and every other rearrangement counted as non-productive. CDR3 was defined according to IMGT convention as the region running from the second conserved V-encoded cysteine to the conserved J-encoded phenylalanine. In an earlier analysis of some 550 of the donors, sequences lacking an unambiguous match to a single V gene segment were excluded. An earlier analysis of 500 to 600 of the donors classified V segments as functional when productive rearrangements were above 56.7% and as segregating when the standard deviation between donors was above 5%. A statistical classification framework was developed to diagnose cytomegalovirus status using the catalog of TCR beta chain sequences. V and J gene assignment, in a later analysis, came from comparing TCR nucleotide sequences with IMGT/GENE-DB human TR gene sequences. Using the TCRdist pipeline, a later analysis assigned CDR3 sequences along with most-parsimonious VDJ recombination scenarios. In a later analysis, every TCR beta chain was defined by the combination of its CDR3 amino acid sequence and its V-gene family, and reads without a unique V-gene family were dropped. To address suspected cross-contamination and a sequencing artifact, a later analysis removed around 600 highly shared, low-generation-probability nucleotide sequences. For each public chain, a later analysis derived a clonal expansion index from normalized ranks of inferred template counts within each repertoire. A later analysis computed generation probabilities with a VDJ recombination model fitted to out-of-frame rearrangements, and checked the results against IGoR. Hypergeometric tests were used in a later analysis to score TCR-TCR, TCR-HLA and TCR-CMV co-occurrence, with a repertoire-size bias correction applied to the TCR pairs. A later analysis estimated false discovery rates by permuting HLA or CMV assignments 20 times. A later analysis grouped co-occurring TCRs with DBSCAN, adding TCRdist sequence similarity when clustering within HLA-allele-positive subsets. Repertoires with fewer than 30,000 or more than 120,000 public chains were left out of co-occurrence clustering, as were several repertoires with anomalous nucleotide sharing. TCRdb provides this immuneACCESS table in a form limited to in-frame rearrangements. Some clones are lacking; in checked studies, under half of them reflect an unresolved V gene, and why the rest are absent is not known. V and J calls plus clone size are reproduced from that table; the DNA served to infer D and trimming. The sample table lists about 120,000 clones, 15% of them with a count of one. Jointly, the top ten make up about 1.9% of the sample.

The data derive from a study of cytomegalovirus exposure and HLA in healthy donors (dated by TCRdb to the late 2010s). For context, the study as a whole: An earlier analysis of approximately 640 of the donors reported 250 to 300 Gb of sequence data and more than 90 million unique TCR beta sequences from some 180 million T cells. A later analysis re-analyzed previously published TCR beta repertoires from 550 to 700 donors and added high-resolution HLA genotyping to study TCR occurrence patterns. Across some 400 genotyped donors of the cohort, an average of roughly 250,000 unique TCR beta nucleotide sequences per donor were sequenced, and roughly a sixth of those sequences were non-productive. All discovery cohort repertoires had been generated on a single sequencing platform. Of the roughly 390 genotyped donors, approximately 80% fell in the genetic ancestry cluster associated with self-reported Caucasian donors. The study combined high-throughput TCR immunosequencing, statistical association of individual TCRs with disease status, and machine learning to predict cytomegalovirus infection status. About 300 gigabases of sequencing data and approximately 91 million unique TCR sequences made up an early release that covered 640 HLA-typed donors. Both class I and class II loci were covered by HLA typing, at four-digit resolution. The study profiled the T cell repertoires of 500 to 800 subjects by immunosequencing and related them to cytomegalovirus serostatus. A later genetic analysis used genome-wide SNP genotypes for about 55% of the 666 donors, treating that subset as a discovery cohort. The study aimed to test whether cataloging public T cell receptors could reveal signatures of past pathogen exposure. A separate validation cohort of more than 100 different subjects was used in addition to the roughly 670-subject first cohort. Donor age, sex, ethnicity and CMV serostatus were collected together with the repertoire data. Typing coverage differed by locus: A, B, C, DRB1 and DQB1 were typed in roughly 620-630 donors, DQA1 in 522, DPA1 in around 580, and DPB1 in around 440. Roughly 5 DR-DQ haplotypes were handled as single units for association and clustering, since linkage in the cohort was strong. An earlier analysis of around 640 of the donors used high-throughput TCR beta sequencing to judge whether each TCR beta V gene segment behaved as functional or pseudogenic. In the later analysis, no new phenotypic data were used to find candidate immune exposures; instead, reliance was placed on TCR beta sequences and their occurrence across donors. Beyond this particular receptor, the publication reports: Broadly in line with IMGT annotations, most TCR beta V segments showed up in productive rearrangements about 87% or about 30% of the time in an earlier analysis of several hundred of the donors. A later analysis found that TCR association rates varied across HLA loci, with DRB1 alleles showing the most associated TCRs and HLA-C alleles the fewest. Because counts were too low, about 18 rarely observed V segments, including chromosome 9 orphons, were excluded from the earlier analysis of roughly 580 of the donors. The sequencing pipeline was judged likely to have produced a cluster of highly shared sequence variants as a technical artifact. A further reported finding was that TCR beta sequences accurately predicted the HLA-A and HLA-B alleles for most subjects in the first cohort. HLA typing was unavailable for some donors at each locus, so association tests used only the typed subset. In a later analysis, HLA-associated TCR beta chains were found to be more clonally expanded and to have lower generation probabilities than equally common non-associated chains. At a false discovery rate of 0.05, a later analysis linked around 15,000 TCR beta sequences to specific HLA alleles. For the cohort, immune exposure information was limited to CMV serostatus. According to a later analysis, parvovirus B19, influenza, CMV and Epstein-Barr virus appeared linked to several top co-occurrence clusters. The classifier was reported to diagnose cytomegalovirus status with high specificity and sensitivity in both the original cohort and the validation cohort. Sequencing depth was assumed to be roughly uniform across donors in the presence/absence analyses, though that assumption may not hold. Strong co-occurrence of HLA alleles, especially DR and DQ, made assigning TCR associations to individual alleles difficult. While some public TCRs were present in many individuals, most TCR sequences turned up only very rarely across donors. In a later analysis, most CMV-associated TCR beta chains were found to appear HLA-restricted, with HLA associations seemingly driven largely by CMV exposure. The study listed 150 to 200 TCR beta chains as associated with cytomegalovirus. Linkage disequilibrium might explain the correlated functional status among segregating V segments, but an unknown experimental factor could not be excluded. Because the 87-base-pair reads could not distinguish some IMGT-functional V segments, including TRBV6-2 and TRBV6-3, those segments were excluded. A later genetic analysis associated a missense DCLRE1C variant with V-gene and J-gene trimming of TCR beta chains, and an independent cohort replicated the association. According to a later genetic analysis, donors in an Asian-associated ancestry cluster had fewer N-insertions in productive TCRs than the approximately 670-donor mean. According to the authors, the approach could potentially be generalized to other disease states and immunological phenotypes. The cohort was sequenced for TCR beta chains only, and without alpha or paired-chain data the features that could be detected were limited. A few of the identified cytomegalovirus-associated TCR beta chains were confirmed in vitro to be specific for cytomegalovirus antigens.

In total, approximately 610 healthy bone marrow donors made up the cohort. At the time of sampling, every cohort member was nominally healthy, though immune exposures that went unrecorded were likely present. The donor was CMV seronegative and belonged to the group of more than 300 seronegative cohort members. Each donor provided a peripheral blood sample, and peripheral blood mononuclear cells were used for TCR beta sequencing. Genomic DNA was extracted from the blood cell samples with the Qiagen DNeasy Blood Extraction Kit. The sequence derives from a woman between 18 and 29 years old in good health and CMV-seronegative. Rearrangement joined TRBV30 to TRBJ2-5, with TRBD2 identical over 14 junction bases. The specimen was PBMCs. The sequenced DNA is TGTGCCTGGGTCCCGGGACTAGCGGGAGTAGGGGAGACCCAGTACTTC. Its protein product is CAWVPGLAGVGETQYF.